This T cell receptor beta chain stems from a study of beta chain features in type 1 diabetes. Notes on the study in general: All four CD4+ subsets from Type 1 diabetes patients carried moderately but significantly shorter TCRB CDR3s. PCR might show a preference for shorter templates, equally across patients and controls. Sequencing from cDNA could over-represent high-TCR-expressing cells. Patients with type 1 diabetes carried fewer insertions and had more deletions at their VDJ junctions.

Germline values: CDR1 ENHRY, CDR2 SYGVKD. Trimming took off 5 bases at V and 4 bases at J, with 12 bases between the two ends. The CDR3 runs 14 residues. Worth noting for this clone: Antigen unknown.

Every bit of the isolated RNA underwent reverse transcription, so sequencing read expressed TCRB transcripts. Assay used: immunoSEQ multiplex PCR; TCRdb lists only in-frame clones, some missing. The data contain around 710,000 clones, approximately 13% of them seen just once; the ten biggest clones take up around 0.12%. Every single donor gave one heparinised blood draw, and these averaged roughly 100 mL. The source material was naive CD4+ T cells from blood. The chain has TRBV10-3 and TRBJ1-5; D possibly corresponds to TRBD1 (6 bases). The receptor was derived from a man aged 25 to 40 with type 1 diabetes. The CDR3 nucleotides are TGTGCCATCAGTAAGACAGGTTCGAATCAGCCCCAGCATTTT. Translated: CAISKTGSNQPQHF.